One sample yielded the 15 T cell receptor beta chains listed below, sequenced in a study of shared clonotypes between healthy human individuals. The data were produced by immunoSEQ multiplex PCR, yet TCRdb's version contains in-frame clones alone and is incomplete. The repertoire holds 2.5 million or so clones, with over 85% as singletons. The specimen was naive CD4+ T cells sorted from blood. Subset in this sample: CD45RA+ positively selected. Every receptor here comes from a man between 18 and 35 years old in good health.

This clone turned up a few times. V gene TRBV30 combines with J gene TRBJ1-1; D is unclear. V lost 1 base, J lost 2 bases, and 8 bases lay in between. The CDR3 is 13 residues long. CDR1 is GTSNPN, CDR2 SVGIG, per germline (reference sequence). CDR3 DNA: TGTGCCTGGAGTGGCAGCAGAAACACTGAAGCTTTCTTT. Its translation is CAWSGSRNTEAFF.

The chain uses TRBV6-1 and TRBJ2-7, with TRBD2 as a possible D gene (7 bases). Between the trimmed V and J ends, which lost 2 bases and 2 bases, there was a span of 13 bases. Germline CDR1 and CDR2: MNHNS and SASEGT. The CDR3 runs 15 residues. For the CDR3, the DNA is TGTGCCAGCAGTGAACGTAGGGGGGGGACCTACGAGCAGTACTTC. This gives the protein CASSERRGGTYEQYF.

This clone was recorded a few times. V gene TRBV19 combines with J gene TRBJ1-3; unclear D gene. The CDR3 is 15 residues long. V shed 3 bases and J shed 3 bases, with 12 bases lying between them. Germline lookup yields CDR1 LNHDA and CDR2 SQIVND (reference sequence). CDR3: CASSILSTDGNTIYF. CDR3 coding DNA: TGTGCCAGTAGTATCCTGTCAACAGATGGAAACACCATATATTTT.

This sequence joins TRBV25-1 and TRBJ2-4; D gene uncertain. V lost 3 bases and J lost 0, with 9 bases in between. This CDR3 region has 15 residues. Germline V gene lookup returns CDR1 MGHDK and CDR2 SYGVNS. The CDR3 coding sequence is TGTGCCAGCAGTGACGGACCCTTAGCCAAAAACATTCAGTACTTC. Protein sequence: CASSDGPLAKNIQYF.

V gene TRBV5-1 combines with J gene TRBJ1-1; tentative D call: TRBD1 (5 bases). Germline V CDR1 and CDR2: SGHRS, YFSETQ. V lost 4 bases and J 5 bases, leaving 12 bases between the germline ends. This CDR3 has 13 residues. This chain's CDR3 is CASSVPGKTEAFF. The CDR3 coding sequence is TGCGCCAGCAGCGTACCAGGGAAAACTGAAGCTTTCTTT.

V and J are TRBV5-4 and TRBJ1-2; a possible D gene is TRBD1 (5 bases). V lost 4 bases to trimming and J lost 4 bases, with 20 bases between them. Germline V gene sequence: CDR1 SGHNT, CDR2 YYREEE (reference sequence). This CDR3 comprises 16 residues. CDR3 amino acids: CASSDPRRGPAYGYTF. The CDR3 bases are TGTGCCAGCAGCGACCCTCGAAGGGGCCCGGCCTATGGCTACACCTTC.

The chain combines TRBV5-1 with TRBJ1-1; D call uncertain. V shed 3 bases and J shed 1 base, with 13 bases lying between them. Per the germline V gene, CDR1 is SGHRS and CDR2 is YFSETQ. This CDR3 has 15 amino acids. This CDR3 reads CASSSNGLPNTEAFF. The CDR3 coding sequence is TGCGCCAGCAGCTCTAATGGGCTTCCGAACACTGAAGCTTTCTTT.

The chain is built from TRBV4-3 and TRBJ1-2; D is uncertain. The CDR3 loop spans 13 amino acids. V lost 0 bases and J 7 bases, leaving 9 bases between the germline ends. Germline-derived CDR1 and CDR2 are LGHNA and YSLEER. The DNA for the CDR3 is TGCGCCAGCAGCCAAGAACCGACCAGTGGCTACACCTTC. Protein sequence: CASSQEPTSGYTF.

The chain couples TRBV29-1 to TRBJ2-1; no firm D call. The CDR3 covers 13 residues. Trimming cost V 3 bases and J 1 base, with 7 bases left between them. The germline V gene encodes CDR1 SQVTM and CDR2 ANQGSEA. CDR3 in amino acids: CSVETKSYNEQFF. CDR3 nucleotides: TGCAGCGTTGAGACGAAATCCTACAATGAGCAGTTCTTC.

V gene TRBV18 combines with J gene TRBJ2-3, with D possibly TRBD2 on 6 matching bases. V lost 2 bases and J lost 2, with 11 bases in between. The CDR3 runs to 15 residues. Germline V CDR1 and CDR2: KGHSH, LQKENI. CDR3 region: CASSPLGLNTDTQYF. The CDR3 region has the DNA TGTGCCAGCTCACCATTAGGACTAAACACAGATACGCAGTATTTT.

The chain carries TRBV10-3 and TRBJ2-3, with D perhaps TRBD2 (6 bases). Looked up from germline, CDR1 is ENHRY and CDR2 is SYGVKD. CDR3 size: 12 residues. V was cut by 8 bases and J by 6 bases, with 12 bases left in between. The CDR3 loop is CAIGGLGDTQYF. The CDR3 DNA sequence: TGTGCCATCGGGGGACTCGGGGATACGCAGTATTTT.

This rearrangement joins TRBV18 to TRBJ1-5; 7 nucleotides match TRBD1. Germline CDR1 and CDR2: KGHSH and LQKENI. V trimming: 4 bases; J trimming: 6 bases; junction bases outside the gene matches: 6. This CDR3 region has 14 residues. This CDR3 is CASSLGQEIQPQHF. CDR3 nucleotide sequence: TGTGCCAGCTCACTAGGACAGGAGATTCAGCCCCAGCATTTT.

The chain combines TRBV18 with TRBJ2-2, with 9 bases fitting TRBD1. Germline lookup yields CDR1 KGHSH and CDR2 LQKENI. J lost 4 bases, V lost 6 bases, and 9 bases had no gene match. This CDR3 is built from 16 residues. The CDR3 region has the DNA TGTGCCAGCTCCCCGAAGGGGACAGGGAGCACCGGGGAGCTGTTTTTT. Protein: CASSPKGTGSTGELFF.

Notes on this clone: An end of the junction differs from the germline gene, which may be a read error. The chain carries TRBV7-7 and TRBJ1-5, with D possibly matching TRBD1 (5 bases). The length of the CDR3 is 15 residues. The germline gives CDR1 SSHAT, CDR2 FNYEAQ (reference sequence). The CDR3 nucleotides are TGTGCTAGCAGCCCGGATGTGGGGCCCGGTCAGCCCCAGCATTTT. Translated, it gives CASSPDVGPGQPQHF.

The rearrangement joins TRBV5-8 to TRBJ2-1; D is tentatively TRBD1 or TRBD2 (6 bases each). The CDR3 consists of 15 residues. Germline V CDR1 and CDR2: SGHTS, YDEGEE. V lost 4 bases and J lost 7, with 18 bases in between. The CDR3 protein is CASSRGLSRGNEQFF. The DNA for the CDR3 is TGTGCCAGCAGCCGGGGACTCTCTAGGGGGAATGAGCAGTTCTTC.